This TCR beta chain is from a study of identical twins. CDR1 and CDR2 (germline): LGHNA, YNFKEQ. This CDR3 is 17 amino acids long. J was trimmed by 9 bases and V by 1 base; bases with no gene match: 18. One entry per CDR3 protein results from TCRdb running MiXCR on the 5' RACE reads. The sample records 1,800,000 or so distinct CDR3 sequences, roughly 35% being singletons. The sequenced sample was cord blood. The V gene is TRBV4-2, the J gene TRBJ2-7, with 7 bases fitting TRBD1. The sequence was collected from a newborn girl in good health. The CDR3 loop is CASSQVPRDSPFDGQYF. The CDR3 nucleotides are TGTGCCAGCAGCCAAGTTCCAAGGGACAGCCCCTTCGACGGGCAGTACTTC.